One sample yielded the 17 T cell receptor beta chains listed below, sequenced in a study of memory CD4+ T cells and cytomegalovirus serostatus. Only in-frame clones appear in the TCRdb table, and some are missing; sequencing was by immunoSEQ multiplex PCR. The table shows under 55,000 clones, with about 83% occurring only once. Single viable CD3+CD4+CD8-CD45RO+ cells were sorted as the memory CD4+ T cells. Sequencing was carried out using memory CD4+ T cells from blood. The receptor source for this set is an adult in good health and CMV-seropositive.

V and J are TRBV6-6 and TRBJ2-3; tentatively, D is TRBD2 (6 bases). Trimming pared 5 bases from V and 5 bases from J, leaving 11 bases between. The CDR3 spans 13 residues. The germline V gene has CDR1 MNHNY and CDR2 SVGAGI (reference sequence). The CDR3 DNA follows: TGTGCCAGCAGTATGCTCGGGGGAGATACGCAGTATTTT. It codes for CASSMLGGDTQYF.

J is TRBJ2-7 and V is TRBV5-1; D possibly uses TRBD1 or TRBD2 (5 bases each). The CDR3 is 15 residues long. V dropped 5 bases and J dropped 2 bases, with 17 bases sitting between them. Per the germline V gene, CDR1 is SGHRS and CDR2 is YFSETQ. CDR3 nucleotides: TGCGCCAGCAGTGCCCTCTCCGGGACGGCCTACGAGCAGTACTTC. This sequence encodes CASSALSGTAYEQYF.

This chain joins TRBV10-1 and TRBJ2-3, with TRBD2 identical over 8 bases. V lost 5 bases to trimming and J lost 7 bases; unmatched junction nucleotides: 17. Per the germline V gene, CDR1 is WNHNN and CDR2 is SYGVQD (reference sequence). CDR3 length: 17 residues. The CDR3 coding sequence is TGCGCCAGCAGTAATGAGAGGGGGAAAAGCGGGAGAAATACGCAGTATTTT. Its protein is CASSNERGKSGRNTQYF.

This clone was picked up one time. The gene calls are TRBV4-1 and TRBJ2-4, with D hard to call. The CDR3 runs to 13 residues. Germline assignment: CDR1 MGHRA and CDR2 YSYEKL. Between the trimmed V and J ends, which lost 0 bases and 10 bases, there was a span of 10 bases. The chain's CDR3 is CASSQEGRDIQYF. The DNA of the CDR3 is TGCGCCAGCAGCCAAGAAGGCAGAGATATTCAGTACTTC.

This chain joins TRBV5-1 and TRBJ1-2, with D maybe TRBD1 (5 bases). The CDR3 is 14 amino acids. The V gene lost 3 bases and the J gene lost 8 bases, with 17 bases spanning the gap. The germline V gene encodes CDR1 SGHRS and CDR2 YFSETQ. CDR3 DNA sequence: TGCGCCAGCAGCTCTGTAGTCGGGGGGGACGGCTACACCTTC. Its protein is CASSSVVGGDGYTF.

V is TRBV5-1 and J is TRBJ2-1, with D possibly matching TRBD1 (6 bases). V was trimmed by 6 bases and J by 5 bases, leaving 18 bases between them. Germline CDR1 reads SGHRS; CDR2 reads YFSETQ. The CDR3 consists of 15 residues. The CDR3 loop reads CASKGVAGFHNEQFF. In DNA form, the CDR3 reads TGCGCCAGCAAGGGGGTGGCGGGCTTTCACAATGAGCAGTTCTTC.

This sequence joins TRBV19 and TRBJ2-2, with TRBD2 identical over 9 bases. The CDR3 runs to 17 residues. The ends lost 3 bases at V and 4 bases at J; junction bases unmatched: 9. Germline CDR1 is LNHDA and CDR2 is SQIVND (reference sequence). In DNA form, the CDR3 reads TGTGCCAGTAGTATGGTGGGAGCGGGAGGTCTCACCGGGGAGCTGTTTTTT. It specifies CASSMVGAGGLTGELFF.

V usage is TRBV28 and J usage is TRBJ1-3, with D tentatively TRBD1 (5 bases). Per germline, CDR1 MDHEN and CDR2 SYDVKM. V was trimmed by 6 bases and J by 0 bases, leaving 12 bases between them. The CDR3 is 15 residues long. CDR3 sequence reads: CASSTAGRSGNTIYF. The CDR3 coding sequence is TGTGCCAGCAGCACCGCGGGACGCTCTGGAAACACCATATATTTT. The full variable domain, its missing parts supplied by reference TRBV28 and TRBJ1-3, is DVKVTQSSRYLVKRTGEKVFLECVQDMDHENMFWYRQDPGLGLRLIYFSYDVKMKEKGDIPEGYSVSREKKERFSLILESASTNQTSMYLCASSTAGRSGNTIYFGEGSWLTVV.

The chain has TRBV7-9 and TRBJ2-1; either TRBD1 or TRBD2 may fit D (6 bases each). The CDR3 loop spans 14 amino acids. V shed 8 bases and J shed 9 bases, with 20 bases lying between them. From germline, CDR1 is SEHNR and CDR2 FQNEAQ (reference sequence). CDR3 DNA sequence: TGTGCCAGCGACCGGATGCCCGAGGGGGGTGAGCAGTTCTTC. This gives the protein CASDRMPEGGEQFF.

The chain is built from TRBV5-4 and TRBJ1-2; D unresolved. This CDR3 contains 14 residues. The germline V and J ends were trimmed by 1 base and 2 bases, with 9 bases remaining between them. Germline V gene lookup returns CDR1 SGHNT and CDR2 YYREEE (reference sequence). The CDR3 is CASSLNGQNYGYTF. Here the CDR3 DNA reads TGTGCCAGCAGCTTGAACGGGCAGAACTATGGCTACACCTTC.

The chain recombines TRBV4-1 with TRBJ1-3, with D uncertain. The CDR3 runs to 15 residues. Germline V gives CDR1 MGHRA, CDR2 YSYEKL. The V end was cut by 1 base, the J end by 3 bases, with 10 bases between. CDR3 in amino acids: CASSQGRGLGNTIYF. The DNA of the CDR3 is TGCGCCAGCAGCCAAGGAAGAGGACTTGGAAACACCATATATTTT.

The rearrangement links TRBV30 to TRBJ2-7; 7 nucleotides match TRBD2. The V segment lost 5 bases and the J segment 7 bases; nucleotides outside the gene matches: 11. The germline V gene encodes CDR1 GTSNPN and CDR2 SVGIG (reference sequence). The CDR3 consists of 13 residues. This CDR3 is CAWGLGEGREQYF. In DNA, the CDR3 is TGTGCCTGGGGACTGGGGGAGGGTCGGGAGCAGTACTTC.

The rearrangement joins TRBV6-5 to TRBJ2-1; D is unresolved. Germline values: CDR1 MNHEY, CDR2 SVGAGI. The CDR3 extends over 14 amino acids. The V and J ends lost 1 base and 9 bases respectively, with 13 bases between them. CDR3 protein: CASSYFSGKGEQFF. The DNA for the CDR3 is TGTGCCAGCAGTTACTTCTCGGGTAAAGGTGAGCAGTTCTTC.

In its sample, this clone was seen a few times. The chain couples TRBV5-4 to TRBJ2-7; 8 bases map to TRBD2. The trim removed 4 bases at V and 8 bases at J, leaving 14 bases unmatched. Germline V gene sequence: CDR1 SGHNT, CDR2 YYREEE (reference sequence). The CDR3 sequence is 15 residues long. This CDR3 reads CASSVAREGHSKQYF. For the CDR3, the DNA is TGTGCCAGCAGCGTCGCCCGGGAGGGCCATAGTAAGCAGTACTTC.

J is TRBJ2-2 and V is TRBV9; TRBD1 agrees at 8 bases. Per the germline V gene, CDR1 is SGDLS and CDR2 is YYNGEE. CDR3 length: 15 residues. V lost 2 bases and J lost 1; bases outside the gene matches: 1. The CDR3 loop reads CASSVGQGNTGELFF. The CDR3 DNA sequence: TGTGCCAGCAGCGTCGGACAGGGGAACACCGGGGAGCTGTTTTTT. Full variable domain (remainder filled in from reference TRBV9 and TRBJ2-2): DSGVTQTPKHLITATGQRVTLRCSPRSGDLSVYWYQQSLDQGLQFLIQYYNGEERAKGNILERFSAQQFPDLHSELNLSSLELGDSALYFCASSVGQGNTGELFFGEGSRLTVL.

The V and J genes are TRBV14 and TRBJ2-2, with D unclear. Trimming removed 4 bases at V and 1 base at J, with 7 bases between. Germline lookup yields CDR1 SGHDN and CDR2 FVKESK. The CDR3 is 14 amino acids. The CDR3 protein is CASSPLRNTGELFF. Written as DNA, the CDR3 is TGTGCCAGCAGCCCCCTAAGGAACACCGGGGAGCTGTTTTTT.

This clone appeared a single time. V gene TRBV28 combines with J gene TRBJ2-7; the D gene is possibly TRBD1 (5 bases). This CDR3 region has 15 residues. Germline V gene sequence: CDR1 MDHEN, CDR2 SYDVKM. The V and J ends lost 7 bases and 3 bases respectively, with 19 bases between them. The CDR3 nucleotides are TGTGCCAGCACCAGGCCCCAGGGAAAGATCTACGAGCAGTACTTC. Translating gives CASTRPQGKIYEQYF.